The 12 T cell receptor beta chains in this list originate from one sample, sequenced in a study of T-cell memory formation after mild COVID-19. TCRdb redid the calling of the 5' RACE reads with MiXCR, one entry per CDR3 protein. This sample has tens of thousands of distinct CDR3 sequences, with roughly 13% found just once. Sequenced: PBMCs or a T cell subset sorted from them (not recorded which). Receptor source: a man younger than 35 who had mild COVID-19 (a few samples of this study predate the infection). Cell type and time point are not known.

This clonotype has just a few counts. The chain links TRBV7-9 to TRBJ1-2; D is possibly TRBD1 (6 bases). The germline V and J ends were trimmed by 0 bases and 3 bases, with 14 bases remaining between them. This CDR3 region has 16 residues. Germline V CDR1 and CDR2: SEHNR, FQNEAQ (reference sequence). For the CDR3, the DNA is TGTGCCAGCAGCTTAGCGGGTCAGGGGCCGGACTATGGCTACACCTTC. Protein sequence: CASSLAGQGPDYGYTF. The full variable domain, in which reference TRBV7-9 and TRBJ1-2 provide the parts outside the CDR3, is DTGVSQNPRHKITKRGQNVTFRCDPISEHNRLYWYRQTLGQGPEFLTYFQNEAQLEKSRLLSDRFSAERPKGSFSTLEIQRTEQGDSAMYLCASSLAGQGPDYGYTFGSGTRLTVV.

The chain recombines TRBV29-1 with TRBJ2-7, with 9 bases lining up with TRBD1. V dropped 3 bases and J dropped 9; count of bases not matched to a gene: 6. Per the germline V gene, CDR1 is SQVTM and CDR2 is ANQGSEA. The CDR3 loop spans 12 amino acids. CDR3 amino acids: CSVEDRGELQYF. CDR3 nucleotide sequence: TGCAGCGTTGAGGACAGGGGCGAATTGCAGTACTTC.

CDR3 loop: CASSSSMGSPLHF. The CDR3 nucleotides read TGTGCCAGCAGCAGTAGTATGGGTTCACCCCTCCACTTT. This chain joins TRBV7-3 and TRBJ1-6; no clear D gene. The V end lost 5 bases, the J end lost 9 bases, and 11 bases lay between the germline ends. The CDR3 contains 13 residues. Germline V gene sequence: CDR1 SGHTA, CDR2 FQGTGA.

This clonotype was recorded at least ten times. This sequence joins TRBV4-1 and TRBJ2-7, with D maybe TRBD1 (6 bases). This CDR3 comprises 14 residues. Germline V gene sequence: CDR1 MGHRA, CDR2 YSYEKL. V dropped 0 bases and J dropped 7 bases, with 13 bases sitting between them. CDR3 sequence reads: CASSQDGGPGEQYF. The DNA of the CDR3 is TGCGCCAGCAGCCAAGATGGGGGCCCCGGGGAGCAGTACTTC.

By share, this clonotype ranks as medium-sized. V is TRBV5-1 and J is TRBJ1-6, with D possibly matching TRBD1 (5 bases). Germline assignment: CDR1 SGHRS and CDR2 YFSETQ. Trimming cost V 0 bases and J 8 bases, with 12 bases left between them. This CDR3 spans 15 amino acids. The CDR3 coding sequence is TGCGCCAGCAGCTTGGGGGACCGCCTGTATTCACCCCTCCACTTT. Translated, it gives CASSLGDRLYSPLHF.

In this sample, this clonotype turned up a few times. V usage is TRBV7-3 and J usage is TRBJ2-7, with D uncertain. Trimming cost V 4 bases and J 5 bases, with 12 bases left between them. The CDR3 is 13 residues long. The germline V gene has CDR1 SGHTA and CDR2 FQGTGA. CDR3: CASSSGDHNEQYF. Here the CDR3 DNA reads TGTGCCAGCAGCTCCGGCGACCATAACGAGCAGTACTTC.

This clonotype was seen ten or more times. The CDR3 DNA follows: TGTGCCAGCAGCTTAGCGCGAGGTAAAGTAGCCTACGAGCAGTACTTC. As protein: CASSLARGKVAYEQYF. V usage is TRBV7-9 and J usage is TRBJ2-7; the D is unclear. Germline V gene data show CDR1 as SEHNR and CDR2 as FQNEAQ (reference sequence). V was clipped by 0 bases and J by 2 bases, with 14 bases between them. The CDR3 is made up of 16 amino acids.

V is TRBV5-1 and J is TRBJ1-2; D is undetermined. From germline, CDR1 is SGHRS and CDR2 YFSETQ. Trimming shortened V by 2 bases and J by 1 base, and 6 bases separated the two germline ends. The CDR3 contains 13 residues. CDR3 coding DNA: TGCGCCAGCAGCTTCGGGATTAACTATGGCTACACCTTC. Its translation is CASSFGINYGYTF.

The chain uses TRBV7-2 and TRBJ2-1; 16 nucleotides align to TRBD2. This CDR3 is built from 16 residues. Germline CDR1 reads SGHTA; CDR2 reads FQGNSA. Trimming removed 5 bases from V and 14 bases from J; junction bases left unmatched: 12. The CDR3 here is CASSAAGTSGGGHEFF. The CDR3 DNA sequence: TGTGCCAGCAGCGCCGCGGGGACTAGCGGGGGGGGCCATGAGTTCTTC.

This clonotype appeared a few times. The chain combines TRBV7-9 with TRBJ1-2; 8 nucleotides match TRBD1. Germline trimming cut 4 bases from V and 1 base from J; bases unmatched to any gene: 2. The CDR3 runs 14 residues. Germline CDR1 SEHNR, CDR2 FQNEAQ (reference sequence). This chain's CDR3 is CASSWTGHNYGYTF. In nucleotides, the CDR3 is TGTGCCAGCAGCTGGACAGGGCATAACTATGGCTACACCTTC.

J is TRBJ2-7 and V is TRBV14; D gene ambiguous. Trimming shortened V by 4 bases and J by 0 bases, and 7 bases separated the two germline ends. Germline CDR1 is SGHDN and CDR2 is FVKESK. The CDR3 loop spans 13 amino acids. The CDR3 is CASSLLTSYEQYF. CDR3 coding DNA: TGTGCCAGCAGCCTTCTAACCTCCTACGAGCAGTACTTC.

The chain is built from TRBV7-8 and TRBJ2-1; TRBD1 agrees at 8 bases. CDR1 is SGHVS and CDR2 is FQNEAQ in the germline V gene. This CDR3 spans 12 amino acids. V shed 8 bases and J 9 bases; nucleotides not matched to a gene: 6. This chain's CDR3 is CASGSGGGEQFF. The CDR3 DNA is TGTGCCAGCGGATCAGGGGGCGGTGAGCAGTTCTTC.